This T cell receptor (beta chain) was profiled in a study of shared clonotypes between healthy human individuals (dated by TCRdb to 2018 to 2021). The study in broad terms: Three men and two women, aged 18 to 49 years, made up the cohort. Per donor, leukapheresis produced somewhere between about 0.94 and 9 billion PBMCs. To increase sequencing depth and limit assay-specific biases, TCR repertoire library preparation and sequencing were carried out by different laboratories using diverse techniques. To estimate repertoire size and how much clonotype sharing occurs between individuals, the study deeply sequenced the blood TCR repertoires of five healthy adults. For each donor, CD4 naive and CD4 memory were each run on three plates, CD8 naive on two plates, and CD8 memory on one plate. Study-level results and caveats: Larger estimated clonotype richness was generally found for naive subsets than for memory subsets. The small number of donors limited the genetic and exposure-history diversity represented. Pairwise subsampling led to the expectation that sequencing depth would affect the degree of clonotype sharing among donors. Compared with non-shared clonotypes, clonotypes shared by all four sorted-subset donors had higher generation probabilities. Sampling was restricted to blood, and TCR repertoires in tissue are likely to differ from TCR repertoires in blood. Even with the large sequencing depth, rarefaction of the sorted-subset datasets indicated that sequencing was incomplete. When a few donors were compared, the shared fraction of clonotypes was about 5% for naive CD4, about 4% for naive CD8, 2.3% for memory CD4, and 0.4% for memory CD8.

Using the deep immunoSEQ assay, TCR CDR3 regions were amplified from genomic DNA by multiplex PCR. For each cell subset, the extracted genomic DNA was distributed evenly across all wells of several immunoSEQ 96-well plates, and each plate served as one replicate. For sorted subsets, approximately 0.2 ug of genomic DNA, equivalent to 25,000 to 35,000 T cell genomes, went into each replicate PCR. The purified libraries were quantified using a Qubit 3.0 fluorometer, sized with a Bioanalyzer 2100, and then quantified again using the KAPA Library Quantification kit. A separate single-read 150-cycle Illumina NextSeq 550 flow cell was used to sequence each immunoSEQ 96-well plate. As for how the authors treated the data: Because the immunoSEQ output included only junctional sequences and no quality scores, the filtering could not be the same as the filtering used for full-length reads. Sequences were annotated with PyIR, a Python wrapper for IgBLAST v1.9, and V/J genes and CDR3 were assigned using IMGT germline references. Reads were filtered out if the reads had weak V/J assignments (E-value above 1e-6), no CDR3, stop codons, out-of-frame junctions, or ambiguous translated residues. V3J clonotypes were defined as sequences sharing an identical inferred V gene, J gene, and CDR3 amino acid sequence. Percentage overlap between repertoires was calculated by dividing the number of shared unique clonotypes by the size of the smaller repertoire. Repertoire richness was assessed with RTK rarefaction, the Chao1 estimator, and Recon v2.1 estimates of unobserved clonotypes. OLGA was used to compute generation probabilities for all TCRbeta clonotypes that the gDNA method yielded from a handful of donors. TCRdb obtained this table from immuneACCESS and retained in-frame rearrangements with V and J assigned. These tables miss some clones; where compared with another copy, unresolved V genes account for less than half of the shortfall, and the remainder is unexplained. V and J calls and clone size are copied from that table; D and trimming were computed from the DNA. Here the sample has just over 2,000,000 clones; about 94% occur a single time. The ten most abundant clones make up 0.85% to 1.3% of the sample.

For the CD8 naive samples, CD45RO-negative cells were positively selected for CCR7, yielding a CD45RA+CCR7+ population from which TemRA cells were excluded. Healthy HIV-negative adults with no recently reported acute infections or vaccinations were included as donors. All donors were Caucasian adults living in Nashville, Tennessee, USA. Blood was collected by leukapheresis, and PBMCs were isolated by Ficoll-Histopaque density gradient centrifugation and then cryopreserved in liquid nitrogen vapor phase. Analytical flow cytometry was used to check the purity and quantity of each magnetically sorted T cell population. Genomic DNA was isolated from each sorted fraction and quantified by UV absorbance on a Nanodrop 2000c. Trimming leaves V shorter by 5 bases and J shorter by 14 bases, with the junction holding 4 bases beyond the gene matches. Including cysteine and phenylalanine, the CDR3 has 12 amino acids. Just the 36-base CDR3 DNA is kept, in frame starting at base 1. CDR1 and CDR2 were assigned from the germline V gene (reference sequence) as MNHEY and SMNVEV.

This clone was observed a single time. Its antigen specificity is not known. Within one base of it there is no much larger clone, and no base qualities were kept. This TCR derives from a man aged 18-30 years in good health. The sample consisted of naive CD8+ T cells sorted from blood. The cell subset or site label of this sample denotes: CD45RA+CCR7+. The rearrangement joined TRBV27 to TRBJ1-6, with 9 junctional bases fitting TRBD1. The CDR3 region: CASSPGQGTLHF. The nucleotides are TGTGCCAGCAGTCCGGGACAGGGAACCCTCCACTTT.